The clone carrying this TCR beta chain was found many times. The antigen is not known. This specimen belongs to a study of neurological immune-mediated disorders. On the study more broadly: The approximately 35 patients with multiple sclerosis comprised roughly 31 relapsing-remitting cases and 3 secondary progressive cases. Study findings and constraints: The most TCR clonal expansion was seen in HTLV-1-associated myelopathy, and the least was seen in multiple sclerosis, which fell below healthy controls.

5'RACE generated cDNA with 10-nucleotide random UMIs. Every sequencing run generated over 160 million TCR-beta sequences from 15-18 subjects. MiXCR, applied by TCRdb to the 5' RACE reads, yields one record per CDR3 protein. In the table there are tens of thousands of distinct CDR3 sequences, 2.5% to 3% of which are singletons. Germline values: CDR1 SGHRS, CDR2 YFSETQ. This CDR3 region has 14 residues. With 4 bases clipped from V and 10 bases from J, the junction kept 12 bases outside the gene matches. V is TRBV5-1 and J is TRBJ2-3; 7 bases fit TRBD2. This TCR was recovered from a woman younger than 45 with multiple sclerosis. Sequencing was carried out using PBMCs. CDR3 region: CASSPGLGGMPQYF. The CDR3 bases are TGCGCCAGCAGCCCCGGACTAGGAGGAATGCCGCAGTATTTT.